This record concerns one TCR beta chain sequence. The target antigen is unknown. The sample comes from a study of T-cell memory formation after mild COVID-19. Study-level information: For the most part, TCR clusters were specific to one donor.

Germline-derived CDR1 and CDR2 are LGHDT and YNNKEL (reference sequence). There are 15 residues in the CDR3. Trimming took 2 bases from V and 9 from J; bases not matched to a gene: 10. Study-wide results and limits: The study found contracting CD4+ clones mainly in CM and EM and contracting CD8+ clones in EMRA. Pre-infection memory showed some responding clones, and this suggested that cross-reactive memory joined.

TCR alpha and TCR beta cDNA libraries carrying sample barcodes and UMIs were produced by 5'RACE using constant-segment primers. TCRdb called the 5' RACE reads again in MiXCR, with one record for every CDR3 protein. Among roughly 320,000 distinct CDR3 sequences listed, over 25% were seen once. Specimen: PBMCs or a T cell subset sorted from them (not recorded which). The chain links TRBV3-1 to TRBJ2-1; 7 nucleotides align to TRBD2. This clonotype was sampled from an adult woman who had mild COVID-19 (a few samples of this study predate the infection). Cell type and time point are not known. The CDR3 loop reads CASSQRTRPKSEQFF. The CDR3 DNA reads TGTGCCAGCAGCCAACGGACTAGACCCAAAAGTGAGCAGTTCTTC.